The following is a TCR beta chain sequence with its context. This CDR3 spans 13 amino acids. In germline, CDR1 is GTSNPN, CDR2 SVGIG (reference sequence). Trimming took 5 bases from V and 2 from J; bases not matched to a gene: 2. In the authors' methods: Amplified reference gene primers provided the basis for estimating nucleated cell counts. Measured with immunoSEQ multiplex PCR; TCRdb has only the in-frame clones, and not every one. The V and J calls and clone size come from that table; D and trimming were worked out from the DNA. The table lists about 180,000 clones, approximately 90% of them singletons, with less than 3.5% in the top ten. These data belong to a study of blood T cell repertoires in COVID-19.

Sequencing was done on a sample of peripheral blood. The receptor was isolated from a woman aged 25 to 39 with active or convalescent COVID-19. V and J are TRBV30 and TRBJ2-1; 8 bases align to TRBD2. CDR3 amino acids: CAWERGTYNEQFF. CDR3 DNA: TGTGCCTGGGAGCGGGGGACCTACAATGAGCAGTTCTTC.